The 24 T cell receptor beta chains listed next were all sequenced from one sample in a study of blood T cell repertoires in COVID-19 (dated by TCRdb to the early 2020s). To prepare the library, the immunoSEQ multiplex PCR assay was applied. The immuneACCESS repertoire file appears here via TCRdb, limited to in-frame rearrangements. These files lack a portion of the clones; in checked studies, under half of the deficit traces to unresolved V genes, and the cause of the others is not known. The sample includes tens of thousands of clones, with about 83% observed a single time. The biggest ten clones account for 6.9% of the sample. Specimen: peripheral blood. Every receptor here comes from a man under 40 with COVID-19, enrolled during active disease.

The rearrangement links TRBV27 to TRBJ1-3, with a possible D match to TRBD1 (5 bases). Trimming removed 4 bases at V and 4 bases at J, with 14 bases between. CDR3 size: 15 residues. Germline-derived CDR1 and CDR2 are MNHEY and SMNVEV (reference sequence). Here the CDR3 reads CASSSYGASGNTIYF. CDR3 sequence (DNA): TGTGCCAGCAGTTCATATGGGGCCTCCGGAAACACCATATATTTT.

The gene calls are TRBV20-1 and TRBJ1-2; 10 bases map to TRBD1. The CDR3 runs to 14 residues. CDR1 and CDR2 (germline): DFQATT, SNEGSKA (reference sequence). Unmatched junction bases numbered 9, after V lost 3 bases and J lost 8 bases. CDR3 nucleotides: TGCAGTGCTAGTTCCGGGACAGGGGTCTACGGCTACACCTTC. Amino acid sequence: CSASSGTGVYGYTF.

This clone came up once. The CDR3 DNA is TGTGCCAGCAGCCTGATAGGGGACAACTCCTACGAGCAGTACTTC. It codes for CASSLIGDNSYEQYF. The V and J genes are TRBV5-5 and TRBJ2-7; TRBD1 is a possible D gene (6 bases). CDR1 is SGHKS, CDR2 YYEKEE, per germline (reference sequence). V was clipped by 4 bases and J by 0 bases, with 14 bases between them. The CDR3 loop spans 15 amino acids.

The CDR3 nucleotides are TGTGCCATCAGTGATGAACAGGCTTTCTACGAGCAGTACTTC. Translated: CAISDEQAFYEQYF. The V gene is TRBV10-3, the J gene TRBJ2-7; TRBD1 is a possible D gene (5 bases). Trimming shortened V by 3 bases and J by 3 bases, and 12 bases separated the two germline ends. The CDR3 extends over 14 amino acids. The germline V gene encodes CDR1 ENHRY and CDR2 SYGVKD.

V usage is TRBV5-6 and J usage is TRBJ2-7, with 11 bases identical to TRBD2. The CDR3 loop spans 16 amino acids. The V segment lost 4 bases and the J segment 6 bases; nucleotides outside the gene matches: 12. Germline V gene data show CDR1 as SGHDT and CDR2 as YYEEEE. The CDR3 DNA reads TGTGCCAGCAGCCTGGATACTAGCGGGAGTCGGGGCGAGCAGTACTTC. Amino acid sequence: CASSLDTSGSRGEQYF.

The rearrangement links TRBV30 to TRBJ1-5, with D uncertain. The CDR3 has 15 residues. The germline CDR1 and CDR2 sequences are GTSNPN and SVGIG (reference sequence). Trimming removed 3 bases from V and 2 bases from J, with 14 bases in between. This CDR3 reads CAWRAGGGGNQPQHF. CDR3 nucleotides: TGTGCCTGGAGGGCCGGCGGCGGGGGCAATCAGCCCCAGCATTTT.

The rearrangement joins TRBV28 to TRBJ1-5; D unresolved. The CDR3 runs 13 residues. V lost 0 bases and J 7 bases, leaving 7 bases between the germline ends. Germline CDR1 reads MDHEN; CDR2 reads SYDVKM. The CDR3 region has the DNA TGTGCCAGCAGTTTATGGAGTTACCAGCCCCAGCATTTT. Amino acid sequence: CASSLWSYQPQHF.

The V call is TRBV28, the J call TRBJ1-1; D not certain. This CDR3 spans 12 amino acids. The V gene's germline CDR1 is MDHEN and CDR2 SYDVKM. V was cut by 1 base and J by 4 bases, with 4 bases left in between. The CDR3 bases are TGTGCCAGCAGTTTATCGGTCACTGAAGCTTTCTTT. As protein: CASSLSVTEAFF.

In this sample, this clone turned up once. The chain uses TRBV30 and TRBJ1-4; 9 nucleotides line up with TRBD1. Germline CDR1 is GTSNPN and CDR2 is SVGIG (reference sequence). The CDR3 loop spans 16 amino acids. Trimming took 4 bases from V and 10 from J; bases not matched to a gene: 16. The CDR3 coding sequence is TGTGCCTGGAATTACACCTTCCGGGACAGGGAGCGAAAACTGTTTTTT. Its protein is CAWNYTFRDRERKLFF.

The V gene is TRBV10-3, the J gene TRBJ2-1; 8 bases are a match to TRBD1. There are 16 residues in the CDR3. V was clipped by 3 bases and J by 4 bases; unmatched bases: 8. The V gene's germline CDR1 is ENHRY and CDR2 SYGVKD. The CDR3 coding sequence is TGTGCCATCAGTGAAGGGGCAGGGGGCCAATACAATGAGCAGTTCTTC. This sequence encodes CAISEGAGGQYNEQFF.

The CDR3 sequence is CASSSIRARRTDTQYF. CDR3 nucleotide sequence: TGTGCCAGCAGTTCCATCCGAGCTCGGAGAACAGATACGCAGTATTTT. This chain uses TRBV6-2 or TRBV6-3 with TRBJ2-3, with D uncertain. Trimming removed 4 bases from V and 3 bases from J, with 17 bases in between. Germline V gene data show CDR1 as MNHEY and CDR2 as SVGEGT. The CDR3 runs 16 residues.

The V call is TRBV7-8, the J call TRBJ2-3; 9 nucleotides match TRBD1. Germline-derived CDR1 and CDR2 are SGHVS and FQNEAQ. This CDR3 has 15 residues. Trimming at V came to 5 bases and at J to 5 bases, leaving 8 bases not matched to a gene. Here the CDR3 reads CASSHRDRAIDTQYF. The CDR3 DNA sequence: TGTGCCAGCAGCCACCGGGACAGGGCCATAGATACGCAGTATTTT.

V and J are TRBV7-9 and TRBJ2-7; tentatively, D is TRBD2 (6 bases). The CDR3 extends over 15 amino acids. V dropped 1 base and J dropped 2 bases, with 12 bases sitting between them. In germline, CDR1 is SEHNR, CDR2 FQNEAQ (reference sequence). This chain's CDR3 is CASSLVGSGPYEQYF. The CDR3 nucleotides read TGTGCCAGCAGCTTAGTGGGGAGCGGGCCCTACGAGCAGTACTTC.

The genes are TRBV4-2 and TRBJ2-2; D may be TRBD2 (6 bases). Germline CDR1 LGHNA, CDR2 YNFKEQ. The CDR3 runs to 16 residues. V was shortened by 1 base and J by 4 bases, with 13 bases between the two germline ends. CDR3 nucleotides: TGTGCCAGCAGCCAAGCTAGCGTCTTCTTCACCGGGGAGCTGTTTTTT. Protein: CASSQASVFFTGELFF.

The rearrangement uses TRBV29-1 and TRBJ2-1; TRBD2 matches at 10 bases. Germline assignment: CDR1 SQVTM and CDR2 ANQGSEA. The CDR3 runs to 14 residues. After removal of 1 base from V and 8 bases from J, the junction contained 5 bases not matched to a gene. The chain's CDR3 is CSVEASGSMYEQFF. The CDR3, as DNA: TGCAGCGTTGAAGCTAGCGGGAGTATGTATGAGCAGTTCTTC.

This clone was found a few times. The V gene is TRBV7-9, the J gene TRBJ1-4, with D possibly TRBD1 on 6 matching bases. The germline CDR1 and CDR2 sequences are SEHNR and FQNEAQ (reference sequence). Trimming cost V 8 bases and J 1 base, with 11 bases left between them. The CDR3 covers 14 residues. CDR3: CASGYRETNEKLFF. The DNA of the CDR3 is TGTGCCAGCGGATACAGGGAAACTAATGAAAAACTGTTTTTT. Full variable domain (rest looked up from reference TRBV7-9 and TRBJ1-4): DTGVSQNPRHKITKRGQNVTFRCDPISEHNRLYWYRQTLGQGPEFLTYFQNEAQLEKSRLLSDRFSAERPKGSFSTLEIQRTEQGDSAMYLCASGYRETNEKLFFGSGTQLSVL.

A single count supports this clone. CDR3 in DNA: TGCGCCAGCAGCCAAGATAGGTCAGCGGGGACAGATACGCAGTATTTT. Translating it yields CASSQDRSAGTDTQYF. This chain links TRBV4-3 with TRBJ2-3; 7 bases fit TRBD2. Germline CDR1 and CDR2: LGHNA and YSLEER. Trimming took 0 bases from V and 3 from J; bases not matched to a gene: 6. There are 16 residues in the CDR3.

The sample holds a few counts of this clone. The chain joins TRBV7-2 to TRBJ2-7, with 8 bases aligning to TRBD2. The CDR3 loop spans 16 amino acids. Germline V gene lookup returns CDR1 SGHTA and CDR2 FQGNSA. The ends lost 3 bases at V and 6 bases at J; junction bases unmatched: 13. CDR3 DNA sequence: TGTGCCAGCAGCTTGTCCCCCGGACTAGCTTCAGGCGAGCAGTACTTC. Protein: CASSLSPGLASGEQYF.

The chain couples TRBV7-9 to TRBJ2-1, with 13 bases lining up with TRBD2. Germline CDR1 and CDR2: SEHNR and FQNEAQ (reference sequence). This CDR3 has 15 residues. V was pared by 5 bases and J by 7 bases, with 5 bases of the junction left unmatched. In DNA form, the CDR3 reads TGTGCCAGCAGCGGACTAGCGGGAGTACTGAATGAGCAGTTCTTC. As protein: CASSGLAGVLNEQFF. The whole variable domain, remainder taken from reference TRBV7-9 and TRBJ2-1, is DTGVSQNPRHKITKRGQNVTFRCDPISEHNRLYWYRQTLGQGPEFLTYFQNEAQLEKSRLLSDRFSAERPKGSFSTLEIQRTEQGDSAMYLCASSGLAGVLNEQFFGPGTRLTVL.

The chain is built from TRBV7-9 and TRBJ2-1; 8 bases are shared with TRBD2. The germline CDR1 and CDR2 sequences are SEHNR and FQNEAQ (reference sequence). With 1 base clipped from V and 7 bases from J, the junction kept 6 bases outside the gene matches. The CDR3 covers 15 residues. The CDR3 is CASSLDRGGQNEQFF. For the CDR3, the DNA is TGTGCCAGCAGCTTAGATCGCGGGGGGCAGAATGAGCAGTTCTTC.

The chain uses TRBV19 and TRBJ2-1; 7 bases map to TRBD2. The CDR3 sequence is 15 residues long. Germline V lookup: CDR1 LNHDA, CDR2 SQIVND (reference sequence). V was pared by 4 bases and J by 4 bases, with 7 bases of the junction left unmatched. The CDR3 nucleotides read TGTGCCAGTAGTACCCGCGGGGGTCAATACAATGAGCAGTTCTTC. Protein sequence: CASSTRGGQYNEQFF.

V gene TRBV4-2 combines with J gene TRBJ2-7; 8 bases align to TRBD2. Germline V gives CDR1 LGHNA, CDR2 YNFKEQ. The CDR3 contains 18 residues. Losses at the gene ends were 4 bases for V and 0 bases for J; bases not matched to a gene: 14. The CDR3, as DNA: TGTGCCAGCAGCCCTCCTTTGCGGGGGGCTTTCAGCTCCTACGAGCAGTACTTC. Protein: CASSPPLRGAFSSYEQYF.

The chain combines TRBV4-3 with TRBJ2-1, with 10 bases that match TRBD2. V gave up 4 bases and J gave up 10 bases; unmatched junction bases: 13. The CDR3 sequence is 16 residues long. Germline V lookup: CDR1 LGHNA, CDR2 YSLEER. CDR3 sequence: CASSRQGASGREEQFF. The CDR3 DNA sequence: TGCGCCAGCAGCCGCCAAGGGGCTAGCGGGAGAGAGGAGCAGTTCTTC.

In DNA, the CDR3 is TGTGCCAGCAGCCAAGTACCCAGCGGGGCCGCGAACACCGGGGAGCTGTTTTTT. It is translated as CASSQVPSGAANTGELFF. The genes are TRBV3-1 (or the pseudogene TRBV3-2) and TRBJ2-2; 7 bases are a match to TRBD2. The CDR3 is 18 amino acids. V was pared by 1 base and J by 0 bases, with 8 bases of the junction left unmatched. Germline CDR1 LGHDT, CDR2 YNNKEL (reference sequence).